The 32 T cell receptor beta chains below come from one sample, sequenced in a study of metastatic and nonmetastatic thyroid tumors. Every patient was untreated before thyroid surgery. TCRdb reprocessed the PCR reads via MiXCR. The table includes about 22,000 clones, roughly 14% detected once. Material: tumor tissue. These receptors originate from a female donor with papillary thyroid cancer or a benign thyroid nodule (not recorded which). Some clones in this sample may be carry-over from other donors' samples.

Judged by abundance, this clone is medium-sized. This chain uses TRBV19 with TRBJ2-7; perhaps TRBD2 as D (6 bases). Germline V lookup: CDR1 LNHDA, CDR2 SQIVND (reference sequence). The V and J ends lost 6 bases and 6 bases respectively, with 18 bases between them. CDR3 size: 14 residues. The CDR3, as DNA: TGTGCCAGTAGCCCCCCGGGGGACCCGGGCGAGCAGTACTTC. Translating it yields CASSPPGDPGEQYF.

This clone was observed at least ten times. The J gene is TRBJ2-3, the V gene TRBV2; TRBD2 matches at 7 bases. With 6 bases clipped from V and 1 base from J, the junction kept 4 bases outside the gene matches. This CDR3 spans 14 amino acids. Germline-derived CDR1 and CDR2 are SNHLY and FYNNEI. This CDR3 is CASSPTSGTDTQYF. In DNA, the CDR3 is TGTGCCAGCAGCCCCACTAGCGGCACAGATACGCAGTATTTT.

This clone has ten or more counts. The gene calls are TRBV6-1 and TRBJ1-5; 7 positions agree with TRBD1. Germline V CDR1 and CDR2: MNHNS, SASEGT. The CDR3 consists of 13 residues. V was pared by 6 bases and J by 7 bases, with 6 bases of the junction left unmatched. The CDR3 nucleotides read TGTGCCAGCAGGGTGACAGGGTTGCAGCCCCAGCATTTT. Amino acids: CASRVTGLQPQHF.

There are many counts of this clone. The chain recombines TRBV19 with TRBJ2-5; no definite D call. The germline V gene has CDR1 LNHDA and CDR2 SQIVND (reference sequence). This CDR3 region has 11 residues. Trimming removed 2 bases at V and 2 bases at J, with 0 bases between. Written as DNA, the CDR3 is TGTGCCAGTAGTATACAAGAGACCCAGTACTTC. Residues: CASSIQETQYF.

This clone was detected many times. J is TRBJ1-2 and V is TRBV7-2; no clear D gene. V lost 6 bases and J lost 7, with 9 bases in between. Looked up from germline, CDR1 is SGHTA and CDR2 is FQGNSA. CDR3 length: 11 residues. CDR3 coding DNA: TGTGCCAGCAGGACGGGCCTTGGCTACACCTTC. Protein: CASRTGLGYTF.

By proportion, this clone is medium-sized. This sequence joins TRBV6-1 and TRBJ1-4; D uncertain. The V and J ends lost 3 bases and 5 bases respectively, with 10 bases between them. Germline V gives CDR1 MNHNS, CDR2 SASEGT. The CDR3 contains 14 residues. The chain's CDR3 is CASSDGRGNEKLFF. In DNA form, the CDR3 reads TGTGCCAGCAGTGACGGACGAGGGAATGAAAAACTGTTTTTT.

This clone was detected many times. DNA for the CDR3: TGCGCCAGCAGCTGGGACAGGAGTAAAGAGACCCAGTACTTC. This sequence encodes CASSWDRSKETQYF. V gene TRBV5-1 combines with J gene TRBJ2-5, with TRBD1 matching over 8 bases. V trimming: 3 bases; J trimming: 3 bases; junction bases outside the gene matches: 4. Germline lookup yields CDR1 SGHRS and CDR2 YFSETQ. This CDR3 region has 14 residues.

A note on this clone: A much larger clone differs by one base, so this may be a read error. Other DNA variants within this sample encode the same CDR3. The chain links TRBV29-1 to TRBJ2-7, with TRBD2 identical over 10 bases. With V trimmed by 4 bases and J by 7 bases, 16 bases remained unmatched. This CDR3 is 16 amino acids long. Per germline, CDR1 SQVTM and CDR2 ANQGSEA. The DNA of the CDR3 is TGCAGCGTTGTTGGACCTCTAGCGGGAGCCCCCCTTGAGCAGTACTTC. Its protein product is CSVVGPLAGAPLEQYF.

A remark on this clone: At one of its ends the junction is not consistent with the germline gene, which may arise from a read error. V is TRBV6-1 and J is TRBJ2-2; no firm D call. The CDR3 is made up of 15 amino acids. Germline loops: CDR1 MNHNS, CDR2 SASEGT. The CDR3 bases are TGTGCCAGCAATGAACAGTCCGCCGGTTTTGGGGAACTGTTTTTT. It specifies CASNEQSAGFGELFF.

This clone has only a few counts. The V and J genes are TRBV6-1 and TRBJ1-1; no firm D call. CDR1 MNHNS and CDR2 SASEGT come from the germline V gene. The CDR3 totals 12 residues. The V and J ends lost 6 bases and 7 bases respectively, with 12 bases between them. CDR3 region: CASSLPQFEAFF. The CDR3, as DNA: TGTGCCAGCAGCCTCCCCCAGTTTGAAGCTTTCTTT.

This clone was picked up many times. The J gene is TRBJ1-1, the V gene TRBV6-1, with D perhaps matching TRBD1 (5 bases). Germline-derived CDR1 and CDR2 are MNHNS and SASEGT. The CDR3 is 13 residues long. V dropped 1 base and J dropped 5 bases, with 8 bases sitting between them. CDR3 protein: CASSEGEGTEAFF. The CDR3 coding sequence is TGTGCCAGCAGTGAAGGGGAGGGGACTGAAGCTTTCTTT.

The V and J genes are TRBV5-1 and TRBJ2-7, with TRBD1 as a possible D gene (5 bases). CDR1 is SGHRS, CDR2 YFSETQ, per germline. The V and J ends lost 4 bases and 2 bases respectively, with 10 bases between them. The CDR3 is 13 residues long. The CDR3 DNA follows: TGCGCCAGCAGCCTGGGGCCTCCCTACGAGCAGTACTTC. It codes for CASSLGPPYEQYF.

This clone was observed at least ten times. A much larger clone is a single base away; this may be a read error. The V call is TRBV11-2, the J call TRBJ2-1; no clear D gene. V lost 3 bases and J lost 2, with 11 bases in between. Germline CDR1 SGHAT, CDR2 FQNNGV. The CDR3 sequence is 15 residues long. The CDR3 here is CASSLVHVPYNEQFF. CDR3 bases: TGTGCCAGCAGCTTGGTGCACGTACCCTACAATGAGCAGTTCTTC.

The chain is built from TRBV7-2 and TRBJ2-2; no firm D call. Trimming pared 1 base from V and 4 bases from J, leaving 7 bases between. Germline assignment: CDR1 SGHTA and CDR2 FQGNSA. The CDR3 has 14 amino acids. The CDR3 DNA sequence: TGTGCCAGCAGCTTAGGCGGCAGCACCGGGGAGCTGTTTTTT. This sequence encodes CASSLGGSTGELFF.

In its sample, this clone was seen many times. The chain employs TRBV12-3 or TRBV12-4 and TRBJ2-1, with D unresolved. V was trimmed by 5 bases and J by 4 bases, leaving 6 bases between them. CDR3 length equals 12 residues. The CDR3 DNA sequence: TGTGCCAGCAGTCTTCAGTACAATGAGCAGTTCTTC. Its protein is CASSLQYNEQFF.

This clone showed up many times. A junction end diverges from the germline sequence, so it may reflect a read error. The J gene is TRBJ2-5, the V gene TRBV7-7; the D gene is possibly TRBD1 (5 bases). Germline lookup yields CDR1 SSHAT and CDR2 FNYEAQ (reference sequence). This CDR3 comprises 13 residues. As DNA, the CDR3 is TGTGCTAGCAGCGCCAGGGCCCGGGAGACCCAGTACTTC. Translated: CASSARARETQYF. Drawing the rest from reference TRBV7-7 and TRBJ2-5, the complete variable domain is GAGVSQSPRYKVTKRGQDVTLRCDPISSHATLYWYQQALGQGPEFLTYFNYEAQPDKSGLPSDRFSAERPEGSISTLTIQRTEQRDSAMYRCASSARARETQYFGPGTRLLVL.

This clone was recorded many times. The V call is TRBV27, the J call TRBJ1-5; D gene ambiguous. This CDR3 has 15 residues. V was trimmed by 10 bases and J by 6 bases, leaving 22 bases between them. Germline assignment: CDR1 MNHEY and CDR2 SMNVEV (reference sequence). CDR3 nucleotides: TGTGCCACCGCTATAGACGCCCTCCGAGGTCAGCCCCAGCATTTT. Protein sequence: CATAIDALRGQPQHF.

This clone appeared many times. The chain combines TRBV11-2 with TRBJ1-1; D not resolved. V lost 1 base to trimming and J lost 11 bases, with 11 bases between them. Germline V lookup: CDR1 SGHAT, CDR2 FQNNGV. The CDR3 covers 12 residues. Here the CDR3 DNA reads TGTGCCAGCAGCTTAGTAAGCGCCGGGGCTTTCTTT. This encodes CASSLVSAGAFF. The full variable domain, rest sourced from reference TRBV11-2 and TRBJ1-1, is EAGVAQSPRYKIIEKRQSVAFWCNPISGHATLYWYQQILGQGPKLLIQFQNNGVVDDSQLPKDRFSAERLKGVDSTLKIQPAKLEDSAVYLCASSLVSAGAFFGQGTRLTVV.

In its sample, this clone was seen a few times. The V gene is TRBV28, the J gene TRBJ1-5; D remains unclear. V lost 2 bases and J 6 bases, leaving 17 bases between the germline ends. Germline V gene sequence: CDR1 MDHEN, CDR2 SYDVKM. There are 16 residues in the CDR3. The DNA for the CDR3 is TGTGCCAGCAGTTTAGTGGCAGGCCTATTGAGTCAGCCCCAGCATTTT. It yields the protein CASSLVAGLLSQPQHF.

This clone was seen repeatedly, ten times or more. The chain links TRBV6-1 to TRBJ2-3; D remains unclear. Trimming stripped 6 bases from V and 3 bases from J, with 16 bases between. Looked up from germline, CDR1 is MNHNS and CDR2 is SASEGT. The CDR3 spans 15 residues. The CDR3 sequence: CASSLWGYGTDTQYF. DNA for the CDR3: TGTGCCAGCAGCCTTTGGGGTTATGGGACAGATACGCAGTATTTT.

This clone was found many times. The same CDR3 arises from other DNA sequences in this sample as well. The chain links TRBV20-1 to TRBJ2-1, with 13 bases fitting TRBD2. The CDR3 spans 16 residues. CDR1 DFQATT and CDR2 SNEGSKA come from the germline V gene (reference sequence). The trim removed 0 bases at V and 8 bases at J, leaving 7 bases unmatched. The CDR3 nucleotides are TGCAGTGCTAGAGATCGATGGACTAGCGGGAGTTATGAGCAGTTCTTC. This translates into CSARDRWTSGSYEQFF.

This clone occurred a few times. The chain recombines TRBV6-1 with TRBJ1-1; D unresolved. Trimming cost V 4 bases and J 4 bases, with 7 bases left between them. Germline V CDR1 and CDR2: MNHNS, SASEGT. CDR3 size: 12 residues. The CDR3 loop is CASSVGVTEAFF. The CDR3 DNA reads TGTGCCAGCAGTGTTGGGGTCACTGAAGCTTTCTTT.

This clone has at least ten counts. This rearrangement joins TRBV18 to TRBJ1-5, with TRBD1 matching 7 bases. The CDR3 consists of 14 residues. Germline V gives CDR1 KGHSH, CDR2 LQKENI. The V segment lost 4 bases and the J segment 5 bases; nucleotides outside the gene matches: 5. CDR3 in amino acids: CASSRNRGHQPQHF. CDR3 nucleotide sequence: TGTGCCAGCTCACGTAACAGGGGTCATCAGCCCCAGCATTTT.

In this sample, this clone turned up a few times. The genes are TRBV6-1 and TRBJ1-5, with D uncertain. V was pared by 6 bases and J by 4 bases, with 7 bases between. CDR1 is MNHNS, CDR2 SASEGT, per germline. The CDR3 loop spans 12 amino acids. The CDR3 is CASRTRNQPQHF. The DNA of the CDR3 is TGTGCCAGCAGGACAAGGAATCAGCCCCAGCATTTT.

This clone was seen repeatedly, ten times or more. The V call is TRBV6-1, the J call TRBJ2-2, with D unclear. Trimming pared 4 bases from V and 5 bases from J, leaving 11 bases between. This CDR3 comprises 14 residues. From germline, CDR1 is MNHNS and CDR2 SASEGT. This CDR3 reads CASSALEGTGELFF. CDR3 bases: TGTGCCAGCAGTGCCCTGGAAGGGACCGGGGAGCTGTTTTTT.

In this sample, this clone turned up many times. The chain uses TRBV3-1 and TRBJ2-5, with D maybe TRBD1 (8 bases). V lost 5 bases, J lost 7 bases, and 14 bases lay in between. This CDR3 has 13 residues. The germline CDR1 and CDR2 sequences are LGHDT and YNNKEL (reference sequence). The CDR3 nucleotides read TGTGCCAGCAGCGTACAGGGGGGGGGGACCCAGTACTTC. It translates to CASSVQGGGTQYF.

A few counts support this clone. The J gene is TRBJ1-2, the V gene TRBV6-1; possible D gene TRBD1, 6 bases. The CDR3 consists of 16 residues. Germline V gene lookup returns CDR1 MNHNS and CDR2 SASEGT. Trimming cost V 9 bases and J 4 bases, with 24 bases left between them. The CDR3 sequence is CARSPRGDHRAYGYTF. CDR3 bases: TGTGCCAGAAGTCCCCGAGGGGACCACAGGGCCTATGGCTACACCTTC.

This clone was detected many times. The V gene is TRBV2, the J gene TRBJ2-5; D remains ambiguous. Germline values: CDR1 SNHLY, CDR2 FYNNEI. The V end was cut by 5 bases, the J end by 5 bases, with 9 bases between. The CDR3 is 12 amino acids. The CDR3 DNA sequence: TGTGCCAGCAGTCCCCAAAGGGAGACCCAGTACTTC. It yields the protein CASSPQRETQYF. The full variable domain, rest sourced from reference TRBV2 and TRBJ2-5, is EPEVTQTPSHQVTQMGQEVILRCVPISNHLYFYWYRQILGQKVEFLVSFYNNEISEKSEIFDDQFSVERPDGSNFTLKIRSTKLEDSAMYFCASSPQRETQYFGPGTRLLVL.

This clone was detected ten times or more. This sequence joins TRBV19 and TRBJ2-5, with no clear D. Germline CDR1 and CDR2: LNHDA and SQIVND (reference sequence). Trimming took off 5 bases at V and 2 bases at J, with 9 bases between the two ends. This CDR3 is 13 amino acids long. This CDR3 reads CASSGDTQETQYF. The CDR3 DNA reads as TGTGCCAGTAGTGGCGATACACAAGAGACCCAGTACTTC.

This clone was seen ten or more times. Here the CDR3 DNA reads TGTGCCAGCAGCCGAGGGACAGGTGGGGAGACCCAGTACTTC. It encodes CASSRGTGGETQYF. The V call is TRBV11-2, the J call TRBJ2-5; 8 positions agree with TRBD1. The CDR3 has 14 residues. V lost 5 bases, J lost 5 bases, and 7 bases stayed unmatched. Germline V gene data show CDR1 as SGHAT and CDR2 as FQNNGV.

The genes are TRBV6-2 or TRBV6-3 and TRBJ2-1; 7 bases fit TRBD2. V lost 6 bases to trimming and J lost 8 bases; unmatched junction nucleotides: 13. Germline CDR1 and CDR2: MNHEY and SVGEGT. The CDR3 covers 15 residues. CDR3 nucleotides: TGTGCCAGCAGCCCCGGACGGCGGGAGACTGATGAGCAGTTCTTC. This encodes CASSPGRRETDEQFF.

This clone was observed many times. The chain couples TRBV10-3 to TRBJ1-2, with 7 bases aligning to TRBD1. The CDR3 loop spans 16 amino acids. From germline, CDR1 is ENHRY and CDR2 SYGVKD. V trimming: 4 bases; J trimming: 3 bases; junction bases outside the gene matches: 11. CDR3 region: CAISAWDSRWDYGYTF. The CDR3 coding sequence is TGTGCCATCAGTGCTTGGGACAGTAGATGGGACTATGGCTACACCTTC.